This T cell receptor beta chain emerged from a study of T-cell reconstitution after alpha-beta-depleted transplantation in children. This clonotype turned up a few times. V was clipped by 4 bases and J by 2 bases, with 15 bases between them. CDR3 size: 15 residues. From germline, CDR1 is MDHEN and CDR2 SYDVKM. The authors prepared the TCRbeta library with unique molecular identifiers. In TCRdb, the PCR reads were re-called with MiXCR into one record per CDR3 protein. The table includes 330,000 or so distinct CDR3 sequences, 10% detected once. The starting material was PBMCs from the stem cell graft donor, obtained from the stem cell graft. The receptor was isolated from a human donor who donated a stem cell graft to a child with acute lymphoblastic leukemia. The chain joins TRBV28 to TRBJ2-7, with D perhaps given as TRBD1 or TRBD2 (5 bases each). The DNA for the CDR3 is TGTGCCAGCAGTTACGCGGGCCCGACAGCCTACGAGCAGTACTTC. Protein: CASSYAGPTAYEQYF.